Listed here is a single T cell receptor beta chain. These data originate in a study of blood T cell repertoires in COVID-19. Study-wide context: Italy, Spain and the United States were the sources of the convalescent and acute COVID-19 samples.

Per the original methods: For nucleated cells, counts were estimated from reference gene primer amplification. Clones were read by immunoSEQ multiplex PCR, and TCRdb kept only the in-frame ones, dropping some. For V, J and clone size, that table is used; D and trimming come from the DNA. Of about 140,000 clones listed, roughly 80% were seen once; the top ten hold less than 5%. CDR1 and CDR2 (germline): SGHRS, YFSETQ. CDR3 length: 15 residues. The V gene end was trimmed by 0 bases and the J gene end by 3 bases; junction bases not matched to a gene: 3. The clonotype comes from an elderly woman with acute or convalescent COVID-19. J is TRBJ2-1 and V is TRBV5-1, with 7 positions matching TRBD1. The sequencing sample was made of peripheral blood. The CDR3: CASSLGGTVYNEQFF. The CDR3 DNA sequence: TGCGCCAGCAGCTTGGGGGGGACAGTCTACAATGAGCAGTTCTTC.